The source of this TCR beta chain is a study of T cell repertoires in cytomegalovirus infection. Study context: Signatures in public TCR beta sequences pointed to both CMV infection and matching HLA type.

This clonotype showed up many times. Antigen: not known. The CDR3 loop spans 19 amino acids. V was pared by 5 bases and J by 7 bases, with 14 bases of the junction left unmatched. CDR1 is SGHTA, CDR2 FQGNSA, per germline. Using its own MiXCR run on the reads, TCRdb lists one record per CDR3 protein. Here the sample spans 150,000 to 200,000 distinct CDR3 sequences, around an eighth being singletons. Regarding the study as a whole: Summed frequency of public TCR beta families distinguished CMV carriers with the relevant HLA. HLA-C-restricted, CMV-specific TCR beta clonotypes were dominant ex vivo.

Sequencing was performed on PBMCs. The rearrangement uses TRBV7-2 and TRBJ2-1; 16 positions agree with TRBD2. The source of this sequence is a human donor in good health (CMV status not recorded). Some clones in this sample may be carry-over from other donors' samples. CDR3 sequence: CASSPFPRTGLAGGNEQFF. CDR3 in DNA: TGTGCCAGCAGCCCCTTCCCGAGAACGGGACTAGCGGGAGGGAATGAGCAGTTCTTC.